The 20 T cell receptor beta chains in this list originate from one sample, sequenced in a study of blood T cell repertoires in COVID-19. Sequenced by immunoSEQ multiplex PCR; TCRdb stores in-frame clones only, minus some. The data contain about 110,000 clones, roughly 70% of them singletons. The specimen sequenced was peripheral blood. The receptors stem from a woman aged 40 to 55 with acute or convalescent COVID-19.

The V gene is TRBV19, the J gene TRBJ1-5; 11 nucleotides align to TRBD1. Germline V lookup: CDR1 LNHDA, CDR2 SQIVND (reference sequence). The J segment lost 7 bases and the V segment lost 5 bases, leaving 7 bases of the junction unmatched. The CDR3 loop spans 15 amino acids. The CDR3 DNA reads TGTGCCAGTAGTGGACAGGGGGCGCAGGGGCAGCCCCAGCATTTT. Protein sequence: CASSGQGAQGQPQHF.

This chain uses TRBV7-8 with TRBJ2-1, with TRBD2 identical over 12 bases. Looked up from germline, CDR1 is SGHVS and CDR2 is FQNEAQ. The trim removed 2 bases at V and 4 bases at J, leaving 3 bases unmatched. CDR3 length equals 16 residues. CDR3 residues: CASSLSGLAGYNEQFF. The CDR3 nucleotides are TGTGCCAGCAGCTTATCAGGACTAGCGGGGTACAATGAGCAGTTCTTC.

The rearrangement uses TRBV20-1 and TRBJ1-1, with D possibly TRBD1 on 6 matching bases. CDR1 is DFQATT, CDR2 SNEGSKA, per germline (reference sequence). This CDR3 comprises 10 residues. The ends were cut back, 4 bases at V and 10 bases at J, with 10 bases in the middle. This chain's CDR3 is CSAIQGRAFF. CDR3 bases: TGCAGTGCTATACAGGGCAGAGCTTTCTTT.

This clone came up a few times. The chain combines TRBV2 with TRBJ2-1; TRBD1 is a possible D gene (5 bases). The germline V gene has CDR1 SNHLY and CDR2 FYNNEI. The CDR3 sequence is 13 residues long. V was pared by 11 bases and J by 5 bases, with 16 bases between. For the CDR3, the DNA is TGTGCCCTCGGACAAAATTCAGACAATGAGCAGTTCTTC. Its translation is CALGQNSDNEQFF. The full variable domain, in which reference TRBV2 and TRBJ2-1 provide the parts outside the CDR3, is EPEVTQTPSHQVTQMGQEVILRCVPISNHLYFYWYRQILGQKVEFLVSFYNNEISEKSEIFDDQFSVERPDGSNFTLKIRSTKLEDSAMYFCALGQNSDNEQFFGPGTRLTVL.

The chain recombines TRBV4-1 with TRBJ2-1, with a tentative D call TRBD2 (6 bases). Trimming pared 4 bases from V and 10 bases from J, leaving 20 bases between. CDR1 is MGHRA, CDR2 YSYEKL, per germline. The CDR3 loop spans 15 amino acids. CDR3 sequence reads: CASSPPPGEEREQFF. Here the CDR3 DNA reads TGCGCCAGCAGCCCCCCCCCGGGGGAAGAGAGGGAGCAGTTCTTC.

The table lists this clone with a few counts. The chain carries TRBV18 and TRBJ2-7, with 9 positions matching TRBD1. Germline V gives CDR1 KGHSH, CDR2 LQKENI. The ends lost 8 bases at V and 0 bases at J; junction bases unmatched: 2. This CDR3 spans 13 amino acids. The chain's CDR3 is CASGQGHSYEQYF. The DNA of the CDR3 is TGTGCCAGCGGACAGGGGCACTCCTACGAGCAGTACTTC.

The V gene is TRBV3-1 (or the pseudogene TRBV3-2), the J gene TRBJ1-3, with 8 bases that match TRBD1. This CDR3 contains 16 residues. Germline V gives CDR1 LGHDT, CDR2 YNNKEL (reference sequence). Unmatched junction bases numbered 9, after V lost 4 bases and J lost 4 bases. CDR3 bases: TGTGCCAGCAGCCTGGGACAGGCAGCTGGAGGAAACACCATATATTTT. Translation: CASSLGQAAGGNTIYF.

This chain uses TRBV5-1 with TRBJ1-2, with 9 bases lining up with TRBD1. V lost 2 bases to trimming and J lost 2 bases; unmatched junction nucleotides: 4. This CDR3 comprises 15 residues. The germline gives CDR1 SGHRS, CDR2 YFSETQ. DNA for the CDR3: TGCGCCAGCAGCTTAACAGGGGGCACGAACTATGGCTACACCTTC. Its translation: CASSLTGGTNYGYTF.

The V call is TRBV19, the J call TRBJ1-3; 7 nucleotides match TRBD1. V lost 5 bases and J lost 2; bases outside the gene matches: 6. Germline loops: CDR1 LNHDA, CDR2 SQIVND (reference sequence). This CDR3 has 15 residues. CDR3 bases: TGTGCCAGTAGTCAGACAGGGAGCGCTGGAAACACCATATATTTT. This gives the protein CASSQTGSAGNTIYF.

The chain links TRBV28 to TRBJ1-2, with 8 nucleotides matching TRBD1. The CDR3 is made up of 17 amino acids. V gave up 6 bases and J gave up 1 base; unmatched junction bases: 13. Germline CDR1 MDHEN, CDR2 SYDVKM. The CDR3 loop is CASSPKLGQGSNYGYTF. The CDR3 region has the DNA TGTGCCAGCAGCCCGAAACTTGGACAGGGTAGTAACTATGGCTACACCTTC.

The V and J genes are TRBV18 and TRBJ2-2; 9 positions match TRBD1. Germline V CDR1 and CDR2: KGHSH, LQKENI. The CDR3 is 15 amino acids. Germline trimming cut 3 bases from V and 3 bases from J; bases unmatched to any gene: 2. The CDR3 here is CASSPRDRDTGELFF. The CDR3 DNA reads as TGTGCCAGCTCACCCCGGGACAGGGACACCGGGGAGCTGTTTTTT.

The gene calls are TRBV7-2 and TRBJ2-7; 10 positions match TRBD2. J was trimmed by 3 bases and V by 1 base; bases with no gene match: 6. CDR1 and CDR2 (germline): SGHTA, FQGNSA. The CDR3 runs to 16 residues. CDR3 bases: TGTGCCAGCAGCTTAGATTTAGCGGGGGGCCGCTACGAGCAGTACTTC. Translated: CASSLDLAGGRYEQYF.

This clone was counted between two and nine times. V and J are TRBV9 and TRBJ2-5, with D perhaps TRBD1 (5 bases). Germline V gene data show CDR1 as SGDLS and CDR2 as YYNGEE. The CDR3 loop spans 15 amino acids. Deletions cut 2 bases from V and 1 base from J, with 12 bases between. Here the CDR3 reads CASSVTRVAQETQYF. DNA for the CDR3: TGTGCCAGCAGCGTCACCAGGGTGGCCCAAGAGACCCAGTACTTC.

This clone was picked up a small number of times. The V gene is TRBV20-1, the J gene TRBJ2-3, with 9 nucleotides matching TRBD2. Trimming took 3 bases from V and 5 from J; bases not matched to a gene: 3. The V gene's germline CDR1 is DFQATT and CDR2 SNEGSKA (reference sequence). The CDR3 contains 13 residues. The CDR3 DNA is TGCAGTGCTAGTGGCGGGGGGGTAGATACGCAGTATTTT. Translating gives CSASGGGVDTQYF.

The chain is built from TRBV7-2 and TRBJ2-2, with a weak D call TRBD1 (6 bases). Trimming removed 5 bases from V and 6 bases from J, with 13 bases in between. CDR1 is SGHTA, CDR2 FQGNSA, per germline. The CDR3 length is 14 residues. The CDR3 here is CASSPWTVAGELFF. The CDR3 DNA reads as TGTGCCAGCAGCCCTTGGACAGTCGCCGGGGAGCTGTTTTTT.

The chain recombines TRBV30 with TRBJ1-4; no definite D call. Germline V gives CDR1 GTSNPN, CDR2 SVGIG (reference sequence). The CDR3 length is 12 residues. V dropped 3 bases and J dropped 8 bases, with 10 bases sitting between them. CDR3 sequence: CAWSPLSEKLFF. CDR3 nucleotide sequence: TGTGCCTGGAGCCCCCTCTCGGAAAAACTGTTTTTT.

The chain employs TRBV23-1 and TRBJ1-2; D may be TRBD1 (6 bases). TRBV23-1 counts as an open reading frame of uncertain function. Trimming stripped 0 bases from V and 2 bases from J, with 19 bases between. The CDR3 extends over 18 amino acids. CDR3 bases: TGCGCCAGCAGTCAATCGGGGGCGGGGGCTGAATCGAACTATGGCTACACCTTC. Its protein product is CASSQSGAGAESNYGYTF.

This chain connects TRBV27 to TRBJ1-3; D perhaps matches TRBD1 (6 bases). V shed 8 bases and J shed 3 bases, with 8 bases lying between them. This CDR3 region has 12 residues. Germline CDR1 MNHEY, CDR2 SMNVEV (reference sequence). This chain's CDR3 is CASQGNGNTIYF. The CDR3 DNA reads as TGTGCCAGCCAGGGGAATGGAAACACCATATATTTT.

The chain links TRBV5-4 to TRBJ2-1; D unclear. Looked up from germline, CDR1 is SGHNT and CDR2 is YYREEE (reference sequence). Trimming stripped 0 bases from V and 0 bases from J, with 7 bases between. The length of the CDR3 is 15 residues. DNA for the CDR3: TGTGCCAGCAGCTTGGCTAGTAGCTCCTACAATGAGCAGTTCTTC. As protein: CASSLASSSYNEQFF.

The chain joins TRBV4-1 to TRBJ2-1; 7 positions match TRBD2. The V gene end was trimmed by 4 bases and the J gene end by 8 bases; junction bases not matched to a gene: 14. Germline V gene lookup returns CDR1 MGHRA and CDR2 YSYEKL. The CDR3 contains 16 residues. CDR3: CASSPILAGSNHEQFF. CDR3 in DNA: TGCGCCAGCAGCCCTATCTTAGCGGGTAGTAACCATGAGCAGTTCTTC.